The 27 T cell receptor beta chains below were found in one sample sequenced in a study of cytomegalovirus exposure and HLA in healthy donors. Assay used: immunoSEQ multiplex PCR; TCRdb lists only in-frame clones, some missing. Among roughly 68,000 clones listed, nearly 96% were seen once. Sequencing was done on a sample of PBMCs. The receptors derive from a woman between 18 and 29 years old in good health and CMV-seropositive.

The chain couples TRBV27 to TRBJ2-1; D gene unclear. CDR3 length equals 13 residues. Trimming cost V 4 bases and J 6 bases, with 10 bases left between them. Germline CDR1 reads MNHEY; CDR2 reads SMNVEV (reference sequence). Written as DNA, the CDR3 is TGTGCCAGCAGTTCCTACCGTACCAATGAGCAGTTCTTC. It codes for CASSSYRTNEQFF.

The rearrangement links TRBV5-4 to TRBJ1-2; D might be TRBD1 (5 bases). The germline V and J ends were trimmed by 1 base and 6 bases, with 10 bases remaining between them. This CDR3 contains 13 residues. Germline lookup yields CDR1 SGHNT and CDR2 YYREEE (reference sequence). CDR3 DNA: TGTGCCAGCAGCTTGAGGGCGGGGCATGGCTACACCTTC. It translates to CASSLRAGHGYTF.

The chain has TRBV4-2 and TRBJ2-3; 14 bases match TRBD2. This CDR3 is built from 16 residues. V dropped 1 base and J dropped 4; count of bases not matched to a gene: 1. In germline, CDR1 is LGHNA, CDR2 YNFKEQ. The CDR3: CASSQGLAGGPDTQYF. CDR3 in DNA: TGTGCCAGCAGCCAAGGACTAGCGGGAGGGCCAGATACGCAGTATTTT.

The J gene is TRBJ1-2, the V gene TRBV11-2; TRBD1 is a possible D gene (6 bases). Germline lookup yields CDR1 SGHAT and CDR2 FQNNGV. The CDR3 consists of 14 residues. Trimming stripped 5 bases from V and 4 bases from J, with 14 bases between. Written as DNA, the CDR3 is TGTGCCAGCAGCCCCCCAGGGGTCCTCTATGGCTACACCTTC. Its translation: CASSPPGVLYGYTF.

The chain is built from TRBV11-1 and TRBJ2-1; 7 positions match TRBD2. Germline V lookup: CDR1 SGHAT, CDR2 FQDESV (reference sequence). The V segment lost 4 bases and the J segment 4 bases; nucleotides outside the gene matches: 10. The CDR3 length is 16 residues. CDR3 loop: CASSSALSGAYNEQFF. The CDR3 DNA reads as TGTGCCAGCAGCTCCGCTTTAAGCGGGGCTTACAATGAGCAGTTCTTC.

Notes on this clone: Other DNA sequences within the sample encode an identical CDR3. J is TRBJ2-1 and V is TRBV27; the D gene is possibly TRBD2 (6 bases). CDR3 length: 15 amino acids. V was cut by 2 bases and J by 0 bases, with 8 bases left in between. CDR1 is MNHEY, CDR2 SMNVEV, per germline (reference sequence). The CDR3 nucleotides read TGTGCCAGCAGTTTAAGCGGGTCCTCCTACAATGAGCAGTTCTTC. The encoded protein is CASSLSGSSYNEQFF.

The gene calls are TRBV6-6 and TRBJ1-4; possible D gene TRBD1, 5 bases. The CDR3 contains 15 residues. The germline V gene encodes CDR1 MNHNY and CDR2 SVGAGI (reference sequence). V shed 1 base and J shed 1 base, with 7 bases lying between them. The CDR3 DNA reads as TGTGCCAGCAGTTACTGGAGGGGAACTAATGAAAAACTGTTTTTT. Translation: CASSYWRGTNEKLFF.

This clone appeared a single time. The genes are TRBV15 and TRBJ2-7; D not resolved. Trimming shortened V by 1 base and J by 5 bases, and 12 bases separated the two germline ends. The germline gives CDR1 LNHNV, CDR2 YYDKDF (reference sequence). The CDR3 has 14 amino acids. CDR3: CATSRGGTADEQYF. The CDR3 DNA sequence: TGTGCCACCAGCAGAGGAGGAACGGCCGACGAGCAGTACTTC. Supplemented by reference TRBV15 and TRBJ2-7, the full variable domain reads DAMVIQNPRYQVTQFGKPVTLSCSQTLNHNVMYWYQQKSSQAPKLLFHYYDKDFNNEADTPDNFQSRRPNTSFCFLDIRSPGLGDTAMYLCATSRGGTADEQYFGPGTRLTVT.

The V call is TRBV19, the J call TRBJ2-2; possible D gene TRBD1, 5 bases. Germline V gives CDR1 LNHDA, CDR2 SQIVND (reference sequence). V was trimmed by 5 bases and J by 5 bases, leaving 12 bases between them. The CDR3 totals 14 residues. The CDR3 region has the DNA TGTGCCAGTAGTTTATTTCCAGGGACCGGGGAGCTGTTTTTT. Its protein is CASSLFPGTGELFF.

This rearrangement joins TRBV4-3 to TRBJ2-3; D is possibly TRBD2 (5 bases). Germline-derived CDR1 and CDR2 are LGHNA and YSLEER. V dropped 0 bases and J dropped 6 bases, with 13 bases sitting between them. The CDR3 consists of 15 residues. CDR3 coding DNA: TGCGCCAGCAGCCAAGATCGAGCGGACTGGGATACGCAGTATTTT. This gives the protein CASSQDRADWDTQYF.

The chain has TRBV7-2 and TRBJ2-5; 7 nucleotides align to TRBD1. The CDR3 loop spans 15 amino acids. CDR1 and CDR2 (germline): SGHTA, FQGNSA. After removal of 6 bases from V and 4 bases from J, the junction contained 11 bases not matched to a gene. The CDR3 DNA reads TGTGCCAGCAGGCGACAGGGCGGAGGACCAGAGACCCAGTACTTC. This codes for CASRRQGGGPETQYF.

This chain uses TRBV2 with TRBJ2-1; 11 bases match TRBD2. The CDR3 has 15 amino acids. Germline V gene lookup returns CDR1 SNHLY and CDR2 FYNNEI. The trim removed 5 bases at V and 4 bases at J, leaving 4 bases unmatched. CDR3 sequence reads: CASSPRTSGYNEQFF. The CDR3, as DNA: TGTGCCAGCAGTCCAAGGACTAGCGGGTACAATGAGCAGTTCTTC.

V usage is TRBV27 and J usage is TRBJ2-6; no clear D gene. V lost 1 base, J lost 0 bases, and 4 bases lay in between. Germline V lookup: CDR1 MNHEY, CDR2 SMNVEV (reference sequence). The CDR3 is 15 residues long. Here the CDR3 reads CASSLFLSGANVLTF. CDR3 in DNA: TGTGCCAGCAGTTTATTTCTCTCTGGGGCCAACGTCCTGACTTTC.

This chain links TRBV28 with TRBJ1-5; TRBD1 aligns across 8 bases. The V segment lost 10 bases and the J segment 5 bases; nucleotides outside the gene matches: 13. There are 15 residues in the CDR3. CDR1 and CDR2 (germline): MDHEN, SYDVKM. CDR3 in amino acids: CATTEGGQGHQPQHF. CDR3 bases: TGTGCCACCACCGAAGGAGGACAGGGCCATCAGCCCCAGCATTTT.

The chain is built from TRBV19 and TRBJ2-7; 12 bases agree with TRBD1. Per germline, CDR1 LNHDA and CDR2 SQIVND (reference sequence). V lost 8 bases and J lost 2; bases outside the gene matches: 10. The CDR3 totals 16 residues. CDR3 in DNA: TGTGCCAGTCATCTTCCGGGACAGGGGGCCGCCTACGAGCAGTACTTC. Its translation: CASHLPGQGAAYEQYF.

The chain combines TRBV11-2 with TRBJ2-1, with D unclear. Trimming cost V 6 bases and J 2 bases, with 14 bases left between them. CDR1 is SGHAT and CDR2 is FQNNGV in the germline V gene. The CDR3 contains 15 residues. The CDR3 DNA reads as TGTGCCAGCAGGAGTGGTACTCGTACCTACAATGAGCAGTTCTTC. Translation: CASRSGTRTYNEQFF. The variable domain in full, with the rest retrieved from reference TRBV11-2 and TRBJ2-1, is EAGVAQSPRYKIIEKRQSVAFWCNPISGHATLYWYQQILGQGPKLLIQFQNNGVVDDSQLPKDRFSAERLKGVDSTLKIQPAKLEDSAVYLCASRSGTRTYNEQFFGPGTRLTVL.

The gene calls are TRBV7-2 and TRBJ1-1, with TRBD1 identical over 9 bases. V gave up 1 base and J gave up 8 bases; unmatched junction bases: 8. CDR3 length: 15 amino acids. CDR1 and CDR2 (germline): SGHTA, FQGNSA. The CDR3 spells CASSLDYRGLVEAFF. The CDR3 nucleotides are TGTGCCAGCAGCTTAGATTACAGGGGGCTAGTGGAAGCTTTCTTT.

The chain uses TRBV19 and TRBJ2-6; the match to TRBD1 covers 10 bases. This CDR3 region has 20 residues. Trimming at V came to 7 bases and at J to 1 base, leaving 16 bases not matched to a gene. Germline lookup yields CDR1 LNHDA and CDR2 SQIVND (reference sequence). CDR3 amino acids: CASTSPDRGRFLSGANVLTF. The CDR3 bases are TGTGCCAGTACCTCGCCCGACAGGGGGCGCTTTTTATCTGGGGCCAACGTCCTGACTTTC.

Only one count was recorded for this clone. DNA for the CDR3: TGTGCCAGCAGTTTGACAGGGGGCTACGAGCAGTACTTC. It specifies CASSLTGGYEQYF. This chain joins TRBV28 and TRBJ2-7; 9 bases fit TRBD1. With 3 bases clipped from V and 3 bases from J, the junction kept 0 bases outside the gene matches. The CDR3 extends over 13 amino acids. CDR1 is MDHEN, CDR2 SYDVKM, per germline. Full variable domain (outside the CDR3, taken from reference TRBV28 and TRBJ2-7): DVKVTQSSRYLVKRTGEKVFLECVQDMDHENMFWYRQDPGLGLRLIYFSYDVKMKEKGDIPEGYSVSREKKERFSLILESASTNQTSMYLCASSLTGGYEQYFGPGTRLTVT.

The CDR3 nucleotides read TGTGCCAGCAGTGGAAAGGTTGTATCGGGGAATGAGCAGTTCTTC. Translated: CASSGKVVSGNEQFF. V usage is TRBV27 and J usage is TRBJ2-1; tentative D call: TRBD2 (5 bases). V lost 5 bases and J 7 bases, leaving 18 bases between the germline ends. CDR3 length: 15 residues. The germline V gene has CDR1 MNHEY and CDR2 SMNVEV (reference sequence).

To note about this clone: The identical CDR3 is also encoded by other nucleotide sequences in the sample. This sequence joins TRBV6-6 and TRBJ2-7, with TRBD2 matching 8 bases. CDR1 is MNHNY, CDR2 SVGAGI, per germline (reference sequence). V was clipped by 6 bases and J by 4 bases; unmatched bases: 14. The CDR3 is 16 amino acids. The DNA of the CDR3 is TGTGCCAGCAGCCCAATAGCGGGACCCACGGCATACGAGCAGTACTTC. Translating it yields CASSPIAGPTAYEQYF.

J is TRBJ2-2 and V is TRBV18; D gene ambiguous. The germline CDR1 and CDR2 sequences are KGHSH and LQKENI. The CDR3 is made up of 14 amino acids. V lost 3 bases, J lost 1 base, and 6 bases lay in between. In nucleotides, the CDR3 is TGTGCCAGCTCACCGCGCCAGAACACCGGGGAGCTGTTTTTT. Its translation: CASSPRQNTGELFF.

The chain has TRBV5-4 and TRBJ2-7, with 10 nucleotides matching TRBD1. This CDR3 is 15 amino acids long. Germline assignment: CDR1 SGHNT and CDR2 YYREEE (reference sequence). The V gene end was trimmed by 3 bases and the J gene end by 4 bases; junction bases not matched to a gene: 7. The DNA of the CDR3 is TGTGCCAGCAGCTCCGGGACAGGGGCAGGGTACGAGCAGTACTTC. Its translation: CASSSGTGAGYEQYF.

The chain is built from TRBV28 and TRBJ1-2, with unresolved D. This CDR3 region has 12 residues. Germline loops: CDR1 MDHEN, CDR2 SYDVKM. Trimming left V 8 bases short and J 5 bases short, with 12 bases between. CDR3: CASRWREYGYTF. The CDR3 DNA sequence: TGTGCCAGCCGCTGGAGGGAGTATGGCTACACCTTC.

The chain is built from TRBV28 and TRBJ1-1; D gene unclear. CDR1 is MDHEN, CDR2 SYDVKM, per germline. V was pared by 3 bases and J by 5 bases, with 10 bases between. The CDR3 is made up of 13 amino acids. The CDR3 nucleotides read TGTGCCAGCAGTTTTCGAGGGAAGACTGAAGCTTTCTTT. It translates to CASSFRGKTEAFF.

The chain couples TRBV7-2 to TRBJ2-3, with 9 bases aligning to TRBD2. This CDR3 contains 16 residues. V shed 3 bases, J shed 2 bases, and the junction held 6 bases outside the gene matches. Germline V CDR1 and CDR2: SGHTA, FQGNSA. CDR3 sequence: CASSLELAGFTDTQYF. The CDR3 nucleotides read TGTGCCAGCAGCTTGGAACTAGCGGGCTTCACAGATACGCAGTATTTT.

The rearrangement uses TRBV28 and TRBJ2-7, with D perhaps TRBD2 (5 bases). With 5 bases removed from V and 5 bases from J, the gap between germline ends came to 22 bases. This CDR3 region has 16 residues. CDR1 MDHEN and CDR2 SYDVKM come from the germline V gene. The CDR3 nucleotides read TGTGCCAGCAGTCTTCCTATAGGACTCAAGGGCCACGAGCAGTACTTC. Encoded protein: CASSLPIGLKGHEQYF.